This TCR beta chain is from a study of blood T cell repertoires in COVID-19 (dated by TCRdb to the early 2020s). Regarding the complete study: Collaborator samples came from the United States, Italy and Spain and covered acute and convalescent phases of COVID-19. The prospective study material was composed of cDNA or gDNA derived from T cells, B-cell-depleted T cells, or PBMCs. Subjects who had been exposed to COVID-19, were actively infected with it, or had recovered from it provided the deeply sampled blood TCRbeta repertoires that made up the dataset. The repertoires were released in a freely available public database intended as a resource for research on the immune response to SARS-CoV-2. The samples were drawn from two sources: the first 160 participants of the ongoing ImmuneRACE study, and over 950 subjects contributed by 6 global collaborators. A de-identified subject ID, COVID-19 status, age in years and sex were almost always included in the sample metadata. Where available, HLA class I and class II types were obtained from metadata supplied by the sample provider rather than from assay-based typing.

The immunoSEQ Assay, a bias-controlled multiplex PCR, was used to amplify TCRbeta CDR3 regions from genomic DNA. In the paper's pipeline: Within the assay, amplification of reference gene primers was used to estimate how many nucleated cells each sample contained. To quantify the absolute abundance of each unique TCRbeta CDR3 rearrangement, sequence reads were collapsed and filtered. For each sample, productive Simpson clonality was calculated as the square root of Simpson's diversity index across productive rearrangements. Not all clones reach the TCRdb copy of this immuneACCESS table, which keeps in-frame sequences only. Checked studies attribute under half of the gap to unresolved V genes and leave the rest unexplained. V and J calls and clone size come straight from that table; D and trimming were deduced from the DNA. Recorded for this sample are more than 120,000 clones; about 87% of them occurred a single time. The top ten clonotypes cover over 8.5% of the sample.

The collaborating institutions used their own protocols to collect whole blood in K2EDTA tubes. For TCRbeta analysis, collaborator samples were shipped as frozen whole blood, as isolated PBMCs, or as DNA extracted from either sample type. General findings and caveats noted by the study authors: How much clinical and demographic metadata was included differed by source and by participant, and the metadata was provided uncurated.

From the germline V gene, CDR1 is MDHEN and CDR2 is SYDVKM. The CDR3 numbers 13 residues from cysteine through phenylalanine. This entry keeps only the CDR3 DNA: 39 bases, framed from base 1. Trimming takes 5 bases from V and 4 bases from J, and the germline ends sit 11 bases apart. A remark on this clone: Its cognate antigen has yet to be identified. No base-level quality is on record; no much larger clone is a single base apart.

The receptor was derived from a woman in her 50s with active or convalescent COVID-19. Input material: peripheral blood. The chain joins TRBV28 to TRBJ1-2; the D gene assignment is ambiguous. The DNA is TGTGCCAGCAGTCTCGGGTCCTCCTATGGCTACACCTTC. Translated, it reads CASSLGSSYGYTF.